A selection of T cell receptor beta chains follows, all from one sample in a study of spatial heterogeneity in lung cancer. MiXCR, run by TCRdb on the 5' RACE reads, gives a single entry per CDR3 protein. The table records tens of thousands of distinct CDR3 sequences, approximately 12% of them present only once. Sequencing used PBMCs, obtained at surgery. All receptors come from a male donor with early-stage non-small cell lung cancer. Each CDR3 is given with its conserved first and last residue. Fields, in order: J gene, D gene, V gene, clone size, CDR3 protein, CDR3 DNA. The D gene is left open where the match is weak. Expanded clones are given a class, and other clones once, few, many or no size at all.

j_gene: TRBJ1-2; d_gene: TRBD1; v_gene: TRBV10-3; abundance: .; CDR3aa: CAISDMQGADYGYTF; CDR3nt: TGTGCCATCAGCGACATGCAGGGGGCAGACTATGGCTACACCTTC
j_gene: TRBJ2-1; d_gene: TRBD2; v_gene: TRBV5-1; abundance: .; CDR3aa: CASSLGRAGASEQFF; CDR3nt: TGCGCCAGCAGCTTGGGAAGAGCGGGAGCTAGTGAGCAGTTCTTC
j_gene: TRBJ2-3; d_gene: .; v_gene: TRBV29-1; abundance: .; CDR3aa: CSVEAGTDTQYF; CDR3nt: TGCAGCGTTGAAGCCGGGACAGATACGCAGTATTTT
j_gene: TRBJ2-5; d_gene: TRBD2; v_gene: TRBV18; abundance: few; CDR3aa: CASSPTLAGKQETQYF; CDR3nt: TGTGCCAGCTCACCAACGCTAGCGGGCAAACAAGAGACCCAGTACTTC
j_gene: TRBJ2-7; d_gene: .; v_gene: TRBV4-1; abundance: few; CDR3aa: CASSQEGARGYEQYF; CDR3nt: TGCGCCAGCAGCCAAGAAGGGGCAAGGGGCTACGAGCAGTACTTC
j_gene: TRBJ1-2; d_gene: .; v_gene: TRBV7-2; abundance: many; CDR3aa: CASSHEAGGYTF; CDR3nt: TGTGCCAGCAGCCACGAGGCCGGTGGCTACACCTTC
j_gene: TRBJ2-3; d_gene: .; v_gene: TRBV27; abundance: few; CDR3aa: CASSWKGAYTDTQYF; CDR3nt: TGTGCCAGCAGTTGGAAGGGAGCATACACAGATACGCAGTATTTT
j_gene: TRBJ2-3; d_gene: .; v_gene: TRBV7-3; abundance: many; CDR3aa: CASSSRQGGDTQYF; CDR3nt: TGTGCCAGCAGCTCCAGGCAGGGTGGAGATACGCAGTATTTT
j_gene: TRBJ2-3; d_gene: TRBD2; v_gene: TRBV7-2; abundance: .; CDR3aa: CASSLLAGGSTDTQYF; CDR3nt: TGTGCCAGCAGCCTACTAGCGGGAGGTAGCACAGATACGCAGTATTTT
j_gene: TRBJ2-7; d_gene: .; v_gene: TRBV20-1; abundance: few; CDR3aa: CSARDRGYEQYF; CDR3nt: TGCAGTGCTAGAGATCGGGGTTACGAGCAGTACTTC
j_gene: TRBJ1-3; d_gene: .; v_gene: TRBV6-6; abundance: few; CDR3aa: CASSPLGSGNTIYF; CDR3nt: TGTGCCAGCAGTCCCCTCGGGTCTGGAAACACCATATATTTT
j_gene: TRBJ1-1; d_gene: .; v_gene: TRBV24-1; abundance: .; CDR3aa: CATRETPPGTEAFF; CDR3nt: TGTGCCACCAGGGAGACACCCCCGGGCACTGAAGCTTTCTTT
j_gene: TRBJ1-6; d_gene: .; v_gene: TRBV5-4; abundance: many; CDR3aa: CASSLGGNNSPLHF; CDR3nt: TGTGCCAGCAGCCTGGGCGGGAATAATTCACCCCTCCACTTT
j_gene: TRBJ2-6; d_gene: TRBD1; v_gene: TRBV27; abundance: .; CDR3aa: CASSWARGPGANVLTF; CDR3nt: TGTGCCAGCAGTTGGGCCAGGGGGCCTGGGGCCAACGTCCTGACTTTC
j_gene: TRBJ1-1; d_gene: .; v_gene: TRBV20-1; abundance: .; CDR3aa: CSASVQGFSEAFF; CDR3nt: TGCAGTGCTAGCGTACAGGGATTCTCTGAAGCTTTCTTT
j_gene: TRBJ2-2; d_gene: .; v_gene: TRBV19; abundance: few; CDR3aa: CASREQEALTGELFF; CDR3nt: TGTGCCAGTCGGGAACAGGAAGCATTGACCGGGGAGCTGTTTTTT
j_gene: TRBJ1-5; d_gene: .; v_gene: TRBV27; abundance: few; CDR3aa: CASRPGHPGQPQHF; CDR3nt: TGTGCCAGCCGACCCGGACACCCGGGTCAGCCCCAGCATTTT
j_gene: TRBJ2-5; d_gene: TRBD2; v_gene: TRBV7-9; abundance: many; CDR3aa: CASSPWWEGKETQYF; CDR3nt: TGTGCCAGCAGCCCCTGGTGGGAGGGGAAAGAGACCCAGTACTTC
j_gene: TRBJ2-7; d_gene: .; v_gene: TRBV25-1; abundance: many; CDR3aa: CASSGGSYEQYF; CDR3nt: TGTGCCAGCAGTGGGGGTTCCTACGAGCAGTACTTC
j_gene: TRBJ2-1; d_gene: TRBD2; v_gene: TRBV24-1; abundance: many; CDR3aa: CATSDTSGQFF; CDR3nt: TGTGCCACCAGTGACACTAGCGGGCAGTTCTTC
j_gene: TRBJ1-5; d_gene: TRBD1; v_gene: TRBV7-2; abundance: .; CDR3aa: CASSSGTVSNQPQHF; CDR3nt: TGTGCCAGCAGCTCCGGGACAGTTAGCAATCAGCCCCAGCATTTT
j_gene: TRBJ2-1; d_gene: .; v_gene: TRBV20-1; abundance: .; CDR3aa: CSARATNRGNEQFF; CDR3nt: TGCAGTGCTAGAGCCACAAACCGAGGGAATGAGCAGTTCTTC
j_gene: TRBJ2-7; d_gene: TRBD1; v_gene: TRBV29-1; abundance: few; CDR3aa: CSVDILGDRETAYEQYF; CDR3nt: TGCAGCGTTGATATCCTGGGGGACAGAGAAACAGCCTACGAGCAGTACTTC
j_gene: TRBJ1-1; d_gene: .; v_gene: TRBV28; abundance: .; CDR3aa: CASSGAVVIAFF; CDR3nt: TGTGCCAGCAGCGGGGCAGTTGTAATAGCTTTCTTT
j_gene: TRBJ1-2; d_gene: TRBD1; v_gene: TRBV6-5; abundance: few; CDR3aa: CASSPDRDYGYTF; CDR3nt: TGTGCCAGCAGTCCTGACAGGGACTATGGCTACACCTTC
j_gene: TRBJ2-7; d_gene: .; v_gene: TRBV4-2; abundance: .; CDR3aa: CASSRGADSLYEQYF; CDR3nt: TGTGCCAGCAGCCGGGGGGCGGACAGCCTCTACGAGCAGTACTTC
j_gene: TRBJ2-1; d_gene: TRBD2; v_gene: TRBV6-6; abundance: .; CDR3aa: CASSYSMLAGDRNNEQFF; CDR3nt: TGTGCCAGCAGTTACTCGATGCTAGCGGGAGATAGGAACAATGAGCAGTTCTTC
j_gene: TRBJ1-1; d_gene: .; v_gene: TRBV6-2/TRBV6-3; abundance: few; CDR3aa: CASSYKGMNTEAFF; CDR3nt: TGTGCCAGCAGTTACAAGGGGATGAACACTGAAGCTTTCTTT
j_gene: TRBJ1-1; d_gene: TRBD1; v_gene: TRBV3-1; abundance: many; CDR3aa: CASRTGTGGEAFF; CDR3nt: TGTGCCAGCAGGACCGGGACAGGGGGTGAAGCTTTCTTT
j_gene: TRBJ1-1; d_gene: .; v_gene: TRBV12-3/TRBV12-4; abundance: few; CDR3aa: CASSSTVRTEAFF; CDR3nt: TGTGCCAGCAGTTCGACAGTGCGCACTGAAGCTTTCTTT
j_gene: TRBJ2-5; d_gene: .; v_gene: TRBV7-9; abundance: few; CDR3aa: CASSLGGIGRETQYF; CDR3nt: TGTGCCAGCAGCTTAGGAGGGATCGGAAGGGAGACCCAGTACTTC
j_gene: TRBJ2-2; d_gene: .; v_gene: TRBV12-3/TRBV12-4; abundance: .; CDR3aa: CASSRSGAPNTGELFF; CDR3nt: TGTGCCAGCAGTAGAAGCGGAGCCCCCAACACCGGGGAGCTGTTTTTT
j_gene: TRBJ2-1; d_gene: .; v_gene: TRBV19; abundance: .; CDR3aa: CASKVYNEQFF; CDR3nt: TGTGCCTCGAAAGTATACAATGAGCAGTTCTTC
j_gene: TRBJ1-4; d_gene: .; v_gene: TRBV5-6; abundance: few; CDR3aa: CASSHQGEGNEKLFF; CDR3nt: TGTGCCAGCAGCCATCAGGGAGAAGGGAATGAAAAACTGTTTTTT
j_gene: TRBJ1-6; d_gene: TRBD1; v_gene: TRBV7-9; abundance: many; CDR3aa: CASSLHDRQGSRSPLHF; CDR3nt: TGTGCCAGCAGCCTCCACGATCGACAGGGGAGTAGATCACCCCTCCACTTT
j_gene: TRBJ2-2; d_gene: .; v_gene: TRBV24-1; abundance: .; CDR3aa: CATSRTANTGELFF; CDR3nt: TGTGCCACCTCCAGGACCGCGAACACCGGGGAGCTGTTTTTT
j_gene: TRBJ1-3; d_gene: .; v_gene: TRBV20-1; abundance: .; CDR3aa: CSAPGSGNTIYF; CDR3nt: TGCAGTGCCCCCGGCTCCGGAAACACCATATATTTT
j_gene: TRBJ1-1; d_gene: .; v_gene: TRBV3-1; abundance: .; CDR3aa: CASSHGRVGTEAFF; CDR3nt: TGTGCCAGCAGCCATGGCAGGGTGGGCACTGAAGCTTTCTTT
j_gene: TRBJ2-5; d_gene: .; v_gene: TRBV6-6; abundance: few; CDR3aa: CASSSGAETQYF; CDR3nt: TGTGCCAGCAGTTCAGGGGCTGAGACCCAGTACTTC
j_gene: TRBJ2-5; d_gene: TRBD2; v_gene: TRBV5-5; abundance: few; CDR3aa: CASSRGLAGGEETQYF; CDR3nt: TGTGCCAGCAGCCGGGGACTAGCGGGAGGGGAAGAGACCCAGTACTTC
j_gene: TRBJ1-1; d_gene: TRBD1; v_gene: TRBV29-1; abundance: many; CDR3aa: CSVVGTGQTQAFF; CDR3nt: TGCAGCGTCGTTGGGACAGGGCAGACCCAAGCTTTCTTT
j_gene: TRBJ1-2; d_gene: .; v_gene: TRBV9; abundance: few; CDR3aa: CASSVAAQGQAYGYTF; CDR3nt: TGTGCCAGCAGCGTAGCGGCACAGGGTCAGGCCTATGGCTACACCTTC
j_gene: TRBJ2-7; d_gene: TRBD2; v_gene: TRBV12-3/TRBV12-4; abundance: few; CDR3aa: CASSLQSTGLKTSGRAEQYF; CDR3nt: TGTGCCAGCAGTTTACAATCGACAGGGTTAAAGACTAGCGGGAGGGCCGAGCAGTACTTC
j_gene: TRBJ1-1; d_gene: .; v_gene: TRBV4-1; abundance: .; CDR3aa: CASSQVEGKAEAFF; CDR3nt: TGCGCCAGCAGCCAAGTGGAGGGAAAGGCTGAAGCTTTCTTT
j_gene: TRBJ2-1; d_gene: TRBD1; v_gene: TRBV5-6; abundance: many; CDR3aa: CASSVRDRGLSEQFF; CDR3nt: TGTGCCAGCAGCGTCCGGGACAGGGGTCTCTCTGAGCAGTTCTTC